This entry lists 16 T cell receptor beta chains sequenced from one sample in a study of cytomegalovirus exposure and HLA in healthy donors. PCR primers comprised 60 Vbeta and 13 Jbeta primers. Assay: immunoSEQ multiplex PCR; the TCRdb copy retains only in-frame clones and omits some. The table includes about 160,000 clones, about three quarters detected once. The sequenced sample consisted of PBMCs. Every receptor here comes from a woman aged 40 to 49 in good health and CMV-seronegative.

V usage is TRBV5-4 and J usage is TRBJ2-3, with TRBD2 matching 9 bases. Germline CDR1 is SGHNT and CDR2 is YYREEE (reference sequence). This CDR3 contains 14 residues. Trimming cost V 4 bases and J 5 bases; bases outside gene matches: 5. CDR3 amino acids: CASSPRGGQDTQYF. The DNA of the CDR3 is TGTGCCAGCAGCCCGCGGGGGGGACAAGATACGCAGTATTTT.

The rearrangement uses TRBV2 and TRBJ1-2; 10 positions match TRBD1. Germline V gene data show CDR1 as SNHLY and CDR2 as FYNNEI. V dropped 7 bases and J dropped 4; count of bases not matched to a gene: 3. The CDR3 is 13 residues long. In DNA form, the CDR3 reads TGTGCCAGCAAGGGACAGGGGTTCTATGGCTACACCTTC. This encodes CASKGQGFYGYTF.

The V call is TRBV28, the J call TRBJ2-2; the match to TRBD2 covers 7 bases. The J segment lost 4 bases and the V segment lost 8 bases, leaving 1 base of the junction unmatched. Germline V gene data show CDR1 as MDHEN and CDR2 as SYDVKM. The CDR3 length is 12 residues. This chain's CDR3 is CASGGVTGELFF. CDR3 DNA sequence: TGTGCCAGCGGGGGGGTCACCGGGGAGCTGTTTTTT.

The chain links TRBV7-6 to TRBJ2-4; maybe TRBD2 (6 bases). Germline V CDR1 and CDR2: SGHVS, FNYEAQ. The V and J ends lost 8 bases and 3 bases respectively, with 17 bases between them. The CDR3 extends over 15 amino acids. The CDR3 here is CASAWAGLNKNIQYF. The DNA for the CDR3 is TGTGCCAGCGCCTGGGCAGGACTAAACAAAAACATTCAGTACTTC.

The V and J genes are TRBV7-9 and TRBJ2-1, with 7 bases lining up with TRBD2. Germline V gene data show CDR1 as SEHNR and CDR2 as FQNEAQ (reference sequence). V was pared by 3 bases and J by 5 bases, with 13 bases of the junction left unmatched. This CDR3 has 17 residues. CDR3 DNA: TGTGCCAGCAGCTTGGGACTCGGCGCGGGGGTGGACAATGAGCAGTTCTTC. Protein: CASSLGLGAGVDNEQFF.

The chain recombines TRBV9 with TRBJ1-1; D is uncertain. The CDR3 covers 16 residues. V dropped 7 bases and J dropped 1 base, with 20 bases sitting between them. Germline-derived CDR1 and CDR2 are SGDLS and YYNGEE. CDR3 DNA sequence: TGTGCCAGCGGCAGTCGGAGAGGCCTGTGGAACACTGAAGCTTTCTTT. It specifies CASGSRRGLWNTEAFF.

This clone was seen more than once but under ten times. This chain links TRBV5-4 with TRBJ2-7; 8 bases line up with TRBD1. Losses at the gene ends were 2 bases for V and 2 bases for J; bases not matched to a gene: 6. Germline CDR1 reads SGHNT; CDR2 reads YYREEE (reference sequence). CDR3 size: 15 residues. Here the CDR3 reads CASSLVGTGTYEQYF. CDR3 in DNA: TGTGCCAGCAGCTTAGTTGGGACAGGCACCTACGAGCAGTACTTC.

J is TRBJ1-4 and V is TRBV4-1; 11 nucleotides align to TRBD1. With V trimmed by 1 base and J by 1 base, 2 bases remained unmatched. The length of the CDR3 is 17 residues. Germline V gene sequence: CDR1 MGHRA, CDR2 YSYEKL. DNA of the CDR3: TGCGCCAGCAGCCAAGTCGGGACAGGGGGAACTAATGAAAAACTGTTTTTT. This codes for CASSQVGTGGTNEKLFF.

This clone was observed a single time. The chain employs TRBV2 and TRBJ2-5; TRBD2 is a possible D gene (5 bases). The end of the DNA fits TRBJ2-7 better, so the J call may be wrong. Looked up from germline, CDR1 is SNHLY and CDR2 is FYNNEI. CDR3 length: 15 residues. For the CDR3, the DNA is TGTGCCAGCAGGATCGAACAAGGGAGCTCCTACGAGCAGTACTTC. This encodes CASRIEQGSSYEQYF.

The rearrangement uses TRBV19 and TRBJ1-4, with 8 bases matching TRBD1. The V and J ends lost 3 bases and 8 bases, in that order; junction bases with no gene match: 5. This CDR3 spans 14 amino acids. In germline, CDR1 is LNHDA, CDR2 SQIVND (reference sequence). CDR3 amino acids: CASSIYRGKEKLFF. Written as DNA, the CDR3 is TGTGCCAGTAGTATCTACAGGGGGAAAGAAAAACTGTTTTTT.

This clone is medium-sized. The chain uses TRBV9 and TRBJ1-1; D is perhaps TRBD1 (5 bases). The V end was cut by 0 bases, the J end by 3 bases, with 18 bases between. The CDR3 is 17 residues long. Germline V gene lookup returns CDR1 SGDLS and CDR2 YYNGEE. CDR3 residues: CASSVEGMWGVDTEAFF. DNA for the CDR3: TGTGCCAGCAGCGTAGAGGGGATGTGGGGCGTTGACACTGAAGCTTTCTTT.

On this clone: The junction shows a germline mismatch at one end, possibly a read error. The chain has TRBV4-1 and TRBJ1-5; 9 nucleotides match TRBD1. The CDR3 length is 16 residues. Germline V gene data show CDR1 as MGHRA and CDR2 as YSYEKL. Here the CDR3 reads CANSQVSGQGNQPQHF. The CDR3 DNA follows: TGCGCCAACAGCCAAGTGTCAGGACAGGGGAACCAGCCCCAGCATTTT.

Turning to this clone: One end of the junction does not line up with germline, which may come from a read error. The V call is TRBV7-9, the J call TRBJ1-2; no clear D. Germline CDR1 SEHNR, CDR2 FQNEAQ (reference sequence). The CDR3 consists of 12 residues. For the CDR3, the DNA is TGTTCCAGCAGCTTGGCCCGTAATGGCTACACCTTC. It specifies CSSSLARNGYTF.

The chain combines TRBV7-2 with TRBJ2-3; no definite D call. Germline values: CDR1 SGHTA, CDR2 FQGNSA. The CDR3 covers 11 residues. Trimming took off 4 bases at V and 8 bases at J, with 7 bases between the two ends. CDR3 amino acids: CASSSSSTQYF. CDR3 DNA: TGTGCCAGCAGCTCGAGCTCTACGCAGTATTTT.

The V and J genes are TRBV19 and TRBJ1-1; possibly TRBD1 for D (5 bases). Trimming cost V 4 bases and J 0 bases, with 9 bases left between them. CDR1 and CDR2 from the germline V gene are LNHDA and SQIVND (reference sequence). The CDR3 spans 14 residues. CDR3 coding DNA: TGTGCCAGTAGTAAGGGGAATTTGAACACTGAAGCTTTCTTT. It yields the protein CASSKGNLNTEAFF.

The genes are TRBV7-9 and TRBJ1-1, with TRBD1 identical over 7 bases. The CDR3 has 17 amino acids. The V and J ends lost 4 bases and 1 base, in that order; junction bases with no gene match: 12. Germline CDR1 reads SEHNR; CDR2 reads FQNEAQ (reference sequence). Here the CDR3 DNA reads TGTGCCAGCAGCTCGCCAGAGGAGGGGGCGTGGAACACTGAAGCTTTCTTT. This sequence encodes CASSSPEEGAWNTEAFF.